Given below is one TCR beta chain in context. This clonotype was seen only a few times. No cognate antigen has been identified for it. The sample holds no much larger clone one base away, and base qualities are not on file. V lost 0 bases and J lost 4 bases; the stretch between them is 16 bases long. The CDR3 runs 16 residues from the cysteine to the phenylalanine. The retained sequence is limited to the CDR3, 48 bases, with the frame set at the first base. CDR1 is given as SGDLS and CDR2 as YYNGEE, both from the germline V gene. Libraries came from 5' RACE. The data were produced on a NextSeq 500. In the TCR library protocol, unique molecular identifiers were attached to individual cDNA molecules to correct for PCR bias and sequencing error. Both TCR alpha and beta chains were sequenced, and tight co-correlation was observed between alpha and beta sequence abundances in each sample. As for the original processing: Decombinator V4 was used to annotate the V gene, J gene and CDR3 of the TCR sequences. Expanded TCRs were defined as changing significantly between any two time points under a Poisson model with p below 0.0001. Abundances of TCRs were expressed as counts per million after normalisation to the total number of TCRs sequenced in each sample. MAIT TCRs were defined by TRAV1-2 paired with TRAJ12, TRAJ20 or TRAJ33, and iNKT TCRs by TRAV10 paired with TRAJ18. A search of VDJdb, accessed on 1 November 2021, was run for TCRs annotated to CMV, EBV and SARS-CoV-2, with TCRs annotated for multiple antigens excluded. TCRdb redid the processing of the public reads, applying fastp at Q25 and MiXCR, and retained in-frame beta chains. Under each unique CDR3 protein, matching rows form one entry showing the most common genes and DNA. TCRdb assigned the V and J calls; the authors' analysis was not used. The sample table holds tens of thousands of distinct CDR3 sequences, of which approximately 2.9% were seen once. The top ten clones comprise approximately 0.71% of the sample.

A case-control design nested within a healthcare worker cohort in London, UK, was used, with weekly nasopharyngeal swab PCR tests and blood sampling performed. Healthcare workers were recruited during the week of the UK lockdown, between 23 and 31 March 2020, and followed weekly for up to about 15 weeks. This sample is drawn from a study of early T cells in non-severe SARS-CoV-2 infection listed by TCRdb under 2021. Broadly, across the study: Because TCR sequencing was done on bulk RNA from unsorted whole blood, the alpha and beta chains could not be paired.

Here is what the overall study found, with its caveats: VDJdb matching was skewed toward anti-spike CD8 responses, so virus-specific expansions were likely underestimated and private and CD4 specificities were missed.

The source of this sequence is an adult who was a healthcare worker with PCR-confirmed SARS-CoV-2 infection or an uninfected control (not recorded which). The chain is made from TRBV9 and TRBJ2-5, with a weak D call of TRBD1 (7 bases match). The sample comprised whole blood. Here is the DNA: TGTGCCAGCAGCGTAGGTCTCAGGGGGGAGCGAGAGACCCAGTACTTC. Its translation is CASSVGLRGERETQYF.